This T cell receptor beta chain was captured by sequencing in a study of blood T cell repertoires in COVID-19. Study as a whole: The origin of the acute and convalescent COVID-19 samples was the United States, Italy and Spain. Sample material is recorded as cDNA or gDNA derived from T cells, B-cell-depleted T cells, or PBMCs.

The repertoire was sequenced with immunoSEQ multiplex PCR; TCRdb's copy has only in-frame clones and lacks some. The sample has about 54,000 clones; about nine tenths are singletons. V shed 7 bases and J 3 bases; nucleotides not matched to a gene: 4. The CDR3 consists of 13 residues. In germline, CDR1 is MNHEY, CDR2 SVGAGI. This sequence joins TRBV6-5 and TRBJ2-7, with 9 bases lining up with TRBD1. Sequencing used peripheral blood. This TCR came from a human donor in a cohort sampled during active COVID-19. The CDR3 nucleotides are TGTGCCAGCAACCTGACAGGGGGCTACGAGCAGTACTTC. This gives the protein CASNLTGGYEQYF.